This TCR beta chain was identified during a study of radiotherapy plus CTLA-4 blockade in lung cancer. The V and J ends lost 2 bases and 0 bases respectively, with 7 bases between them. This CDR3 contains 15 residues. The germline V gene encodes CDR1 MNHNY and CDR2 SVGAGI (reference sequence). Profiling relied on immunoSEQ multiplex PCR, and the TCRdb table lists in-frame clones only, not all of them. The sample consists of 52,000 or so clones, 65% to 85% of them appearing once. This clone was seen a few times. The sample here was peripheral blood, taken from a patient treated with radiotherapy plus ipilimumab. This sequence originates from a human donor with non-small cell lung cancer who had a partial response to radiotherapy plus ipilimumab. V usage is TRBV6-6 and J usage is TRBJ2-2; D unresolved. CDR3: CASSYTATNTGELFF. The CDR3 region has the DNA TGTGCCAGCAGTTACACCGCTACGAACACCGGGGAGCTGTTTTTT.